Below are 26 T cell receptor beta chains sequenced from a single sample in a study of T cells in Graves' hyperthyroidism and ophthalmopathy. TCR beta CDR3 regions were amplified from RNA transcripts. An initial round of RT-PCR targeting the TCR CDR3 relied on the HTBI primer set. TCRdb re-called the multiplex PCR reads with MiXCR, one entry per CDR3 protein. This sample has a few hundred thousand distinct CDR3 sequences, with 14% found just once. The sequenced material came from blood. The receptors stem from a woman aged 25-40 years with Graves' hyperthyroidism that later progressed to Graves' ophthalmopathy.

The V call is TRBV4-1, the J call TRBJ1-1, with D unclear. CDR1 and CDR2 from the germline V gene are MGHRA and YSYEKL. The CDR3 is 14 amino acids. Trimming removed 0 bases at V and 3 bases at J, with 8 bases between. The CDR3 nucleotides are TGCGCCAGCAGCCAAGATTACGGGGACACTGAAGCTTTCTTT. It yields the protein CASSQDYGDTEAFF.

This clonotype was seen repeatedly, ten times or more. The chain employs TRBV11-2 and TRBJ1-2; D remains unclear. The V gene's germline CDR1 is SGHAT and CDR2 FQNNGV. Trimming left V 7 bases short and J 4 bases short, with 13 bases between. The CDR3 has 13 amino acids. CDR3 protein: CASTRPWSYGYTF. CDR3 DNA sequence: TGTGCCAGCACGCGTCCCTGGAGCTATGGCTACACCTTC.

The chain combines TRBV5-4 with TRBJ1-2, with D possibly TRBD1 on 5 matching bases. The CDR3 has 16 residues. Germline assignment: CDR1 SGHNT and CDR2 YYREEE (reference sequence). The germline V and J ends were trimmed by 0 bases and 8 bases, with 20 bases remaining between them. As DNA, the CDR3 is TGTGCCAGCAGCTTGGACGGGACGGCCCTGGTGGAGGGCTACACCTTC. Translation: CASSLDGTALVEGYTF.

This clonotype was detected many times. The gene calls are TRBV14 and TRBJ1-1; D uncertain. Germline CDR1 is SGHDN and CDR2 is FVKESK. V lost 3 bases to trimming and J lost 7 bases, with 12 bases between them. This CDR3 contains 13 residues. The chain's CDR3 is CASSQTREGEAFF. The CDR3 DNA is TGTGCCAGCAGCCAGACTCGGGAAGGTGAAGCTTTCTTT.

A word on this clonotype: A much larger clone differs by one base, so this may be a read error. The chain uses TRBV11-3 and TRBJ2-1, with 7 bases fitting TRBD2. CDR1 is SGHNT, CDR2 YENEEA, per germline. The CDR3 sequence is 16 residues long. V shed 3 bases and J 10 bases; nucleotides not matched to a gene: 15. The CDR3 nucleotides read TGTGCCAGCAGCTTGGGACTAACGGGAGGCTCGGGAGAGCAGTTCTTC. This encodes CASSLGLTGGSGEQFF.

The sample holds a few counts of this clonotype. The chain recombines TRBV25-1 with TRBJ1-5; the D is unclear. CDR3 length equals 13 residues. Germline V gene data show CDR1 as MGHDK and CDR2 as SYGVNS. V shed 4 bases and J shed 7 bases, with 11 bases lying between them. In DNA, the CDR3 is TGTGCCAGCAGTGTCGGGGAGGGCCAGCCCCAGCATTTT. It encodes CASSVGEGQPQHF.

J is TRBJ2-5 and V is TRBV20-1; D might be TRBD2 (6 bases). The CDR3 totals 17 residues. CDR1 DFQATT and CDR2 SNEGSKA come from the germline V gene (reference sequence). V shed 4 bases and J shed 2 bases, with 23 bases lying between them. CDR3: CSATTFSGGGKQETQYF. For the CDR3, the DNA is TGCAGTGCTACAACCTTTAGCGGTGGAGGGAAGCAAGAGACCCAGTACTTC.

At least ten counts were recorded for this clonotype. This chain uses TRBV4-1 with TRBJ2-3; TRBD2 agrees at 10 bases. The junction had 2 bases not matched to a gene; V was cut back by 1 base and J by 4 bases. The CDR3 has 15 residues. Germline lookup yields CDR1 MGHRA and CDR2 YSYEKL. The CDR3 DNA reads TGCGCCAGCAGCCAAGCTAGCGGGAGCTCAGATACGCAGTATTTT. This gives the protein CASSQASGSSDTQYF.

This clonotype was observed at least ten times. The V and J genes are TRBV29-1 and TRBJ1-2; D is perhaps TRBD1 (5 bases). V lost 6 bases, J lost 3 bases, and 14 bases lay in between. The CDR3 has 13 amino acids. CDR1 is SQVTM, CDR2 ANQGSEA, per germline. Here the CDR3 DNA reads TGCAGCGTCCGGGCCGGAGGGGACTATGGCTACACCTTC. The encoded protein is CSVRAGGDYGYTF.

The rearrangement joins TRBV13 to TRBJ1-2; D unclear. This CDR3 is 13 amino acids long. CDR1 is PRHDT and CDR2 is FYEKMQ in the germline V gene (reference sequence). The V end was cut by 2 bases, the J end by 7 bases, with 11 bases between. For the CDR3, the DNA is TGTGCCAGCAGCTTAAGTGGAGGCTGTGGCTACACCTTC. It yields the protein CASSLSGGCGYTF.

This clonotype showed up many times. The J gene is TRBJ1-1, the V gene TRBV2, with D perhaps matching TRBD1 (6 bases). The CDR3 sequence is 13 residues long. Germline V lookup: CDR1 SNHLY, CDR2 FYNNEI. V lost 7 bases and J 0 bases, leaving 9 bases between the germline ends. CDR3 DNA sequence: TGTGCCAGCAAAGGACAGATGAACACTGAAGCTTTCTTT. Translated: CASKGQMNTEAFF.

The sample holds a few counts of this clonotype. Being one base from a much bigger clone, this may be a read error. J is TRBJ1-2 and V is TRBV7-8, with D possibly being TRBD1 (5 bases). Per the germline V gene, CDR1 is SGHVS and CDR2 is FQNEAQ. The CDR3 sequence is 16 residues long. CDR3 amino acids: CARSLDNEQTNYGYTF. The CDR3 DNA sequence: TGTGCCCGCAGCTTGGACAACGAGCAAACTAACTATGGCTACACCTTC.

The gene calls are TRBV27 and TRBJ2-1; 9 bases are a match to TRBD2. The CDR3 length is 14 residues. Unmatched junction bases numbered 4, after V lost 10 bases and J lost 0 bases. Germline lookup yields CDR1 MNHEY and CDR2 SMNVEV (reference sequence). CDR3 region: CATLAGVSYNEQFF. DNA of the CDR3: TGTGCCACCTTAGCGGGGGTCTCCTACAATGAGCAGTTCTTC.

This clonotype was recorded at least ten times. The CDR3 protein is CASSLEVGLVPEQFF. In DNA form, the CDR3 reads TGTGCCAGCAGCTTAGAAGTAGGTCTAGTTCCTGAGCAGTTCTTC. The chain recombines TRBV11-3 with TRBJ2-1, with D uncertain. V was clipped by 0 bases and J by 9 bases, with 15 bases between them. CDR1 and CDR2 from the germline V gene are SGHNT and YENEEA. The CDR3 is made up of 15 amino acids.

This clonotype has just a few counts. This chain uses TRBV3-1 with TRBJ2-7, with a tentative D call TRBD2 (5 bases). Trimming took off 1 base at V and 7 bases at J, with 14 bases between the two ends. The germline gives CDR1 LGHDT, CDR2 YNNKEL (reference sequence). CDR3 size: 14 residues. The CDR3 sequence: CASSQGLSSQEQYF. The CDR3 DNA reads as TGTGCCAGCAGCCAAGGATTGTCTAGCCAGGAGCAGTACTTC.

This clonotype was recorded many times. J is TRBJ1-2 and V is TRBV2; 10 nucleotides agree with TRBD1. Germline V gene sequence: CDR1 SNHLY, CDR2 FYNNEI. This CDR3 is built from 14 residues. V gave up 1 base and J gave up 6 bases; unmatched junction bases: 2. The CDR3 sequence: CASSEGGTGDGYTF. In nucleotides, the CDR3 is TGTGCCAGCAGTGAAGGAGGGACAGGGGATGGCTACACCTTC.

This clonotype was seen at least ten times. V gene TRBV7-2 combines with J gene TRBJ2-7; 9 bases fit TRBD2. Germline V lookup: CDR1 SGHTA, CDR2 FQGNSA. CDR3 length: 15 amino acids. Trimming took 1 base from V and 6 from J; bases not matched to a gene: 7. CDR3 in DNA: TGTGCCAGCAGCTTAGGCGGTAGCGGGAGCTCCGAGCAGTACTTC. This encodes CASSLGGSGSSEQYF.

The sample holds many counts of this clonotype. The V and J genes are TRBV9 and TRBJ2-5; TRBD2 aligns across 12 bases. This CDR3 region has 16 residues. Germline V gene lookup returns CDR1 SGDLS and CDR2 YYNGEE. Trimming cost V 1 base and J 5 bases; bases outside gene matches: 6. CDR3 in amino acids: CASSVSSGRGGETQYF. CDR3 in DNA: TGTGCCAGCAGCGTATCTAGCGGGAGGGGCGGTGAGACCCAGTACTTC.

In this sample, this clonotype turned up many times. This sequence joins TRBV7-9 and TRBJ2-7; D remains ambiguous. The CDR3 has 12 residues. Trimming took off 3 bases at V and 3 bases at J, with 6 bases between the two ends. The germline V gene encodes CDR1 SEHNR and CDR2 FQNEAQ (reference sequence). CDR3 sequence (DNA): TGTGCCAGCAGCTTCCATGGCTACGAGCAGTACTTC. The encoded protein is CASSFHGYEQYF.

The chain links TRBV2 to TRBJ1-1, with unresolved D. Germline lookup yields CDR1 SNHLY and CDR2 FYNNEI. V was shortened by 3 bases and J by 5 bases, with 13 bases between the two germline ends. There are 14 residues in the CDR3. The CDR3 DNA sequence: TGTGCCAGCAGTGATCGGGGATTGAGGACTGAAGCTTTCTTT. This translates into CASSDRGLRTEAFF.

To note about this clonotype: Given a much more abundant clone one base away, this may be a read error. The rearrangement uses TRBV4-3 and TRBJ1-1; TRBD1 agrees at 8 bases. Germline assignment: CDR1 LGHNA and CDR2 YSLEER. V shed 5 bases, J shed 2 bases, and the junction held 4 bases outside the gene matches. The CDR3 contains 14 residues. CDR3 loop: CASSKGQDNTEAFF. The DNA for the CDR3 is TGCGCCAGCAGCAAGGGACAGGATAACACTGAAGCTTTCTTT.

With respect to this clonotype: Germline and junction disagree at one end, which may indicate a read error. This rearrangement joins TRBV3-1 to TRBJ2-2, with D perhaps TRBD1 (6 bases). CDR1 LGHDT and CDR2 YNNKEL come from the germline V gene (reference sequence). The CDR3 has 14 amino acids. The CDR3 sequence is CASSPTGNPGELFF. The CDR3, as DNA: TGTGCCAGCAGCCCCACAGGGAACCCCGGGGAGCTGTTTTTT.

This clonotype occurred many times. The rearrangement joins TRBV7-8 to TRBJ1-1; TRBD1 agrees at 9 bases. V shed 5 bases, J shed 5 bases, and the junction held 9 bases outside the gene matches. The CDR3 covers 15 residues. Germline-derived CDR1 and CDR2 are SGHVS and FQNEAQ. CDR3 protein: CASSELTGGETEAFF. For the CDR3, the DNA is TGTGCCAGCAGCGAACTGACAGGGGGAGAGACTGAAGCTTTCTTT.

This clonotype has ten or more counts. The chain links TRBV27 to TRBJ1-5, with 9 bases lining up with TRBD1. Germline V lookup: CDR1 MNHEY, CDR2 SMNVEV (reference sequence). V gave up 1 base and J gave up 1 base; unmatched junction bases: 14. CDR3 size: 20 residues. The CDR3 sequence: CASSLLARWGTGMSNQPQHF. DNA of the CDR3: TGTGCCAGCAGTTTATTAGCCCGATGGGGGACAGGGATGAGCAATCAGCCCCAGCATTTT.

This clonotype was counted a few times. J is TRBJ1-4 and V is TRBV6-1; 7 bases are a match to TRBD1. The length of the CDR3 is 13 residues. Per germline, CDR1 MNHNS and CDR2 SASEGT. V gave up 7 bases and J gave up 4 bases; unmatched junction bases: 3. The DNA of the CDR3 is TGTGCCAGCACCAGGGACAGTAATGAAAAACTGTTTTTT. Its protein product is CASTRDSNEKLFF.

There are a few counts of this clonotype. This may be a read error: a much more frequent sequence differs by one nucleotide. The CDR3 carries no conserved terminal phenylalanine or tryptophan, so it likely arises from a read error. V is TRBV5-1 and J is TRBJ2-3; D is possibly TRBD1 or TRBD2 (5 bases each). The CDR3 has 15 amino acids. V dropped 1 base and J dropped 2 bases, with 11 bases sitting between them. Germline CDR1 is SGHRS and CDR2 is YFSETQ. The CDR3 spells CASSLNGALTDTQYS. Here the CDR3 DNA reads TGCGCCAGCAGCTTGAACGGGGCACTCACAGATACGCAGTATTCT.